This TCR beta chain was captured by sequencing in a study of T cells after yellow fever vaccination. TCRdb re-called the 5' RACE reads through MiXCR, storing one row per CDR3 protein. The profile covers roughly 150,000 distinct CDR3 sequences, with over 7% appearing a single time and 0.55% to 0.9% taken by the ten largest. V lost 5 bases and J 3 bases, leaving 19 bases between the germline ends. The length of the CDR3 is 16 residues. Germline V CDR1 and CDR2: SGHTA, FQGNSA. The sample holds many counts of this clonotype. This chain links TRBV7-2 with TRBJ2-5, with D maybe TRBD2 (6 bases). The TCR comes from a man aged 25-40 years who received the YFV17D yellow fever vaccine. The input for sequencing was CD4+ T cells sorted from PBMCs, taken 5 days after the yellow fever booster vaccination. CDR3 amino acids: CASSLIGGVFKETQYF. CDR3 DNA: TGTGCCAGCAGCCTAATCGGGGGAGTTTTCAAAGAGACCCAGTACTTC.